This T cell receptor (beta chain) was sequenced in a study of tumor-infiltrating lymphocytes in primary liver carcinoma. Study-level results: Significantly larger top-250-clone fractions were found in tumors than in blood (p = 0.039).

From 500 ng of total RNA, TCR beta-specific cDNA was reverse-transcribed using a constant-region primer. What produced the TCR beta libraries was three nested multiplex PCR rounds using slightly modified ARM-PCR. TCRdb analysed the multiplex PCR reads with MiXCR anew, one entry per CDR3 protein. Of 70,000 to 75,000 distinct CDR3 sequences in the sample, about 72% are singletons; the top ten hold 25% to 35%. At least ten counts were recorded for this clonotype. The antigen is undetermined. Starting material for RNA and DNA co-extraction consisted of about 17-34 mg of unsorted bulk tissue. This clonotype was obtained from a man in his forties with primary liver carcinoma and hepatitis B virus infection. The sample was liver tumor tissue from sampling region 4. As to subset: tumor region T4, right-lateral pole.

The CDR3 is CASSSLAGGADTQYF. CDR3 nucleotide sequence: TGTGCCAGCAGTTCCTTAGCGGGAGGGGCAGATACGCAGTATTTT. This chain joins TRBV6-1 and TRBJ2-3; 11 nucleotides agree with TRBD2. After removal of 5 bases from V and 4 bases from J, the junction contained 5 bases not matched to a gene. The CDR3 sequence is 15 residues long. Germline CDR1 MNHNS, CDR2 SASEGT.